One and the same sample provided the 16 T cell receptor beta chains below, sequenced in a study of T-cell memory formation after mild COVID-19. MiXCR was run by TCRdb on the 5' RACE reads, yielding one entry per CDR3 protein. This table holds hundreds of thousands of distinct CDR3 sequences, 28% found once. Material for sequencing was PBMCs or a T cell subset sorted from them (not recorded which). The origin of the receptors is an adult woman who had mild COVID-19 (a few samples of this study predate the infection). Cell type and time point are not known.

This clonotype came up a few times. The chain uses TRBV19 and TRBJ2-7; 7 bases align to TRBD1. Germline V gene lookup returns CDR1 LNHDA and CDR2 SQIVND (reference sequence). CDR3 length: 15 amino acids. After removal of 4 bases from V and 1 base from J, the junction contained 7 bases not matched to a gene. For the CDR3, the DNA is TGTGCCAGTAGTAATTTGAGGGACAGATCCTACGAGCAGTACTTC. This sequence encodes CASSNLRDRSYEQYF.

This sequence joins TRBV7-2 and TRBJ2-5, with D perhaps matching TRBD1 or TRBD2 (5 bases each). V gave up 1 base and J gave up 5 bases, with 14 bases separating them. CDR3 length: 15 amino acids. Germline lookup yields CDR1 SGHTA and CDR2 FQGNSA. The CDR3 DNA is TGTGCCAGCAGCTTAGGTGGCAAAGGGGAGGAGACCCAGTACTTC. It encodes CASSLGGKGEETQYF. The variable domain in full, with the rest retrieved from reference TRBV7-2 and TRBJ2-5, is GAGVSQSPSNKVTEKGKDVELRCDPISGHTALYWYRQSLGQGLEFLIYFQGNSAPDKSGLPSDRFSAERTGGSVSTLTIQRTQQEDSAVYLCASSLGGKGEETQYFGPGTRLLVL.

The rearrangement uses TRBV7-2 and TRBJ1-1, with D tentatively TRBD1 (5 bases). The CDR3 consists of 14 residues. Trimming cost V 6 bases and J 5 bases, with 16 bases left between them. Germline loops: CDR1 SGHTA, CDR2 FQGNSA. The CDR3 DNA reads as TGTGCCAGCAGGCACCTAGACGGACAAACTGAAGCTTTCTTT. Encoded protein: CASRHLDGQTEAFF. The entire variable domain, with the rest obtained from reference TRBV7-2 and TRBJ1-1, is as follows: GAGVSQSPSNKVTEKGKDVELRCDPISGHTALYWYRQSLGQGLEFLIYFQGNSAPDKSGLPSDRFSAERTGGSVSTLTIQRTQQEDSAVYLCASRHLDGQTEAFFGQGTRLTVV.

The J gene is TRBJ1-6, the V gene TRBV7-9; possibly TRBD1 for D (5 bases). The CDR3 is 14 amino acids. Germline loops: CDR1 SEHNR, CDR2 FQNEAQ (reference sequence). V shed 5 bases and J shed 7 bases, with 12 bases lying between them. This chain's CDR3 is CASSLDSPNSPLHF. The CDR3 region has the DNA TGTGCCAGCAGCCTAGACAGCCCGAATTCACCCCTCCACTTT.

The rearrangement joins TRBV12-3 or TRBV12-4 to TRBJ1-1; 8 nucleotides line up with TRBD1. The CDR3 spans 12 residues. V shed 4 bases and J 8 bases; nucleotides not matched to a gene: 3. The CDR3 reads CASSSWTGEAFF. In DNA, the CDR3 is TGTGCCAGCAGTTCCTGGACAGGGGAAGCTTTCTTT.

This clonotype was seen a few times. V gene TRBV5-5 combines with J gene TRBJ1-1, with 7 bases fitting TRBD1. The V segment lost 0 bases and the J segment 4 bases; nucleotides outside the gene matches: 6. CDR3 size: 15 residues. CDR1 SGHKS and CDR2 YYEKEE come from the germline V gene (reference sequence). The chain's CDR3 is CASSLVTGASTEAFF. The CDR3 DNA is TGTGCCAGCAGCTTGGTTACAGGGGCGAGCACTGAAGCTTTCTTT. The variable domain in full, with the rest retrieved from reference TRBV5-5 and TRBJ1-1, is DAGVTQSPTHLIKTRGQQVTLRCSPISGHKSVSWYQQVLGQGPQFIFQYYEKEERGRGNFPDRFSARQFPNYSSELNVNALLLGDSALYLCASSLVTGASTEAFFGQGTRLTVV.

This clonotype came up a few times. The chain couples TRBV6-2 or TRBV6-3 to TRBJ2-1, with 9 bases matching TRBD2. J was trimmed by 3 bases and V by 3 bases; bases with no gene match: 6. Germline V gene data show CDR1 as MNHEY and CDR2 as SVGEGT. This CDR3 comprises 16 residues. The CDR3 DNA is TGTGCCAGCAGTTATGGGGCGGGAGGGGGCTACAATGAGCAGTTCTTC. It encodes CASSYGAGGGYNEQFF.

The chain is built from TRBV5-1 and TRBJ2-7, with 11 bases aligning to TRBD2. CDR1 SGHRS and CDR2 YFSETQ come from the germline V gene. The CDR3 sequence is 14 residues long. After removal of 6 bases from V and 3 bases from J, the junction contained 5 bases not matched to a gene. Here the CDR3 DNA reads TGCGCCAGCAAGGGGACTAGCGGTTACTACGAGCAGTACTTC. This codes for CASKGTSGYYEQYF.

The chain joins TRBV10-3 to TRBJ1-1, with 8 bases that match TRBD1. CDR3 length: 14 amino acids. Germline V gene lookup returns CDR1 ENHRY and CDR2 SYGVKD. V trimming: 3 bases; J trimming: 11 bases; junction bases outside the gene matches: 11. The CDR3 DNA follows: TGTGCCATCAGTGACCGTTCGACGACAGGGGTGGCTTTCTTT. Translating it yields CAISDRSTTGVAFF.

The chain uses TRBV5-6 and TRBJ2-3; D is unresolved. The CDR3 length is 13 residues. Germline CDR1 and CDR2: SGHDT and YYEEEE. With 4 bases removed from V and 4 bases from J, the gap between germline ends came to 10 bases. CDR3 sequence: CASSRETSDTQYF. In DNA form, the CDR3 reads TGTGCCAGCAGCCGAGAGACCTCAGATACGCAGTATTTT.

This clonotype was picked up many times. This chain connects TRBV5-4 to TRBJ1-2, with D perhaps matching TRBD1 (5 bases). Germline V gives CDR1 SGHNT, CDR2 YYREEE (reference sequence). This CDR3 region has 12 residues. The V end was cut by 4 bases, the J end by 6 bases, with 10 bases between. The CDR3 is CASSPWGNGYTF. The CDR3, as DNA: TGTGCCAGCAGCCCATGGGGGAATGGCTACACCTTC.

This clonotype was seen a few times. In nucleotides, the CDR3 is TGTGCCAGCAGCTCCGGGGGTGGCCTGAAAGAGACCCAGTACTTC. Protein: CASSSGGGLKETQYF. V gene TRBV7-9 combines with J gene TRBJ2-5; D possibly corresponds to TRBD2 (6 bases). CDR1 and CDR2 (germline): SEHNR, FQNEAQ (reference sequence). V was shortened by 4 bases and J by 3 bases, with 15 bases between the two germline ends. The CDR3 is 15 amino acids.

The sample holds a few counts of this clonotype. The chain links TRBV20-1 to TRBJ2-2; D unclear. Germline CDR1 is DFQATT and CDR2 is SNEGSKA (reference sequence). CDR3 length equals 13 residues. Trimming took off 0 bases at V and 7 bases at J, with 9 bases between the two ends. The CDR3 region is CSARDLEVGELFF. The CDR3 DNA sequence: TGCAGTGCTAGAGATCTGGAAGTCGGGGAGCTGTTTTTT.

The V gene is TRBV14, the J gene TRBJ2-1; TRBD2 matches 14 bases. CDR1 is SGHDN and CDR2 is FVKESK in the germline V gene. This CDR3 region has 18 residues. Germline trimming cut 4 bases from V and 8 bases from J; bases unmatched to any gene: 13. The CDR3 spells CASSRIPPGLAGDYEQFF. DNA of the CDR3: TGTGCCAGCAGCCGAATACCCCCGGGACTAGCGGGAGATTATGAGCAGTTCTTC.

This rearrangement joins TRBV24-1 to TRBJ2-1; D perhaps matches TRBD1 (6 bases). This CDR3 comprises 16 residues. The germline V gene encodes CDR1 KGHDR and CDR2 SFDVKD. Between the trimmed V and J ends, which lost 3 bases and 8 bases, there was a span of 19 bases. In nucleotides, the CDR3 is TGTGCCACCAGTGATCGTAACAGGGACGTACGGGATGAGCAGTTCTTC. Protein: CATSDRNRDVRDEQFF.

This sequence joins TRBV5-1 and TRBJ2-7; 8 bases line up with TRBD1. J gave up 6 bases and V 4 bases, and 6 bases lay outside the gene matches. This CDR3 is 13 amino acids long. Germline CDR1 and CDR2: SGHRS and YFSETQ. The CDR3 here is CASSGIGQGEQYF. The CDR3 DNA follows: TGCGCCAGCAGCGGTATCGGACAGGGCGAGCAGTACTTC.